Detailed here is one T cell receptor (beta chain). This entry comes from a study of blood T cell repertoires in COVID-19. Study in general: Specimens from acute and convalescent COVID-19 originated in the United States, Italy and Spain. T cells, B-cell-depleted T cells, or PBMCs supplied cDNA or gDNA.

Between the trimmed V and J ends, which lost 5 bases and 0 bases, there was a span of 11 bases. Per germline, CDR1 MNHEY and CDR2 SMNVEV (reference sequence). This CDR3 contains 15 residues. In the study's own analysis: Scientists estimated how many nucleated cells there were by amplifying reference gene primers. Sequencing used immunoSEQ multiplex PCR; TCRdb keeps in-frame clones, though not all of them. V, J and clone size were drawn from that table, and D and trimming were deduced from the DNA. The table records about 160,000 clones, roughly 93% of them present only once. The sample was peripheral blood. The receptor was isolated from a man between 18 and 35 years old with acute or convalescent COVID-19. The chain combines TRBV27 with TRBJ1-5; no firm D call. The CDR3 region has the DNA TGTGCCAGCAGTCCACTGGACTATAGCAATCAGCCCCAGCATTTT. This translates into CASSPLDYSNQPQHF.